These 24 T cell receptor beta chains originate from one sample sequenced in a study of beta chain features in type 1 diabetes. Expressed TCRB transcripts got sequenced, as all isolated RNA was reverse transcribed. Method: immunoSEQ multiplex PCR; TCRdb's copy keeps in-frame clones and lacks some. This table has around 170,000 clones, approximately 9% appearing once. The material sequenced was central memory CD4+ T cells from blood. These receptors all stem from a woman between 18 and 29 years old in good health.

The chain combines TRBV11-2 with TRBJ2-5; D might be TRBD1 (6 bases). Germline-derived CDR1 and CDR2 are SGHAT and FQNNGV. The CDR3 runs 13 residues. V was shortened by 5 bases and J by 3 bases, with 10 bases between the two germline ends. The CDR3 nucleotides read TGTGCCAGCAGCCTTTACAGGGAAGAGACCCAGTACTTC. Translated, it gives CASSLYREETQYF.

This clone occurred many times. This sequence joins TRBV7-9 and TRBJ2-7; a weak D match, TRBD1 (6 bases). The CDR3 is 12 residues long. Per the germline V gene, CDR1 is SEHNR and CDR2 is FQNEAQ (reference sequence). Trimming removed 1 base from V and 5 bases from J, with 6 bases in between. CDR3 in amino acids: CASSLDRDEQYF. CDR3 in DNA: TGTGCCAGCAGCTTAGACAGGGACGAGCAGTACTTC.

This clone was counted a few times. The chain recombines TRBV25-1 with TRBJ2-7, with a weak D call TRBD2 (6 bases). The V end lost 4 bases, the J end lost 5 bases, and 12 bases lay between the germline ends. The germline V gene encodes CDR1 MGHDK and CDR2 SYGVNS. CDR3 length equals 13 residues. This chain's CDR3 is CASSVAGGDEQYF. In DNA form, the CDR3 reads TGTGCCAGCAGTGTCGCCGGGGGTGACGAGCAGTACTTC.

The rearrangement uses TRBV15 and TRBJ2-3; 13 positions match TRBD2. Germline V gene sequence: CDR1 LNHNV, CDR2 YYDKDF (reference sequence). CDR3 size: 18 residues. Trimming took 1 base from V and 4 from J; bases not matched to a gene: 8. This CDR3 reads CATSRGTSGGRRADTQYF. The DNA for the CDR3 is TGTGCCACCAGCAGAGGGACTAGCGGGGGACGAAGGGCAGATACGCAGTATTTT. Drawing the rest from reference TRBV15 and TRBJ2-3, the complete variable domain is DAMVIQNPRYQVTQFGKPVTLSCSQTLNHNVMYWYQQKSSQAPKLLFHYYDKDFNNEADTPDNFQSRRPNTSFCFLDIRSPGLGDTAMYLCATSRGTSGGRRADTQYFGPGTRLTVL.

The chain is built from TRBV4-1 and TRBJ1-2, with 9 positions matching TRBD1. This CDR3 region has 17 residues. With V trimmed by 0 bases and J by 4 bases, 9 bases remained unmatched. From germline, CDR1 is MGHRA and CDR2 YSYEKL. CDR3 in amino acids: CASSQDHGQGLLYGYTF. CDR3 coding DNA: TGCGCCAGCAGCCAAGATCATGGACAGGGGCTACTCTATGGCTACACCTTC.

This clone has just a few counts. The genes are TRBV21-1 and TRBJ1-1. TRBV21-1 is shown as a pseudogene. The CDR3 consists of 16 residues. The CDR3 nucleotides are TGTGCCAGCAGCAAAGGGGTCTGGGAGGGGGACACTGAAGCTTTCTTT. The encoded protein is CASSKGVWEGDTEAFF.

This chain uses TRBV29-1 with TRBJ2-3; TRBD1 matches at 8 bases. Trimming at V came to 6 bases and at J to 4 bases, leaving 9 bases not matched to a gene. Per the germline V gene, CDR1 is SQVTM and CDR2 is ANQGSEA. The CDR3 has 14 amino acids. CDR3 coding DNA: TGCAGCGTCGCTGGACAGGGTATCCCAGATACGCAGTATTTT. Amino acids: CSVAGQGIPDTQYF.

The chain joins TRBV5-1 to TRBJ1-1, with D unresolved. Between the trimmed V and J ends, which lost 6 bases and 0 bases, there was a span of 15 bases. CDR1 is SGHRS and CDR2 is YFSETQ in the germline V gene. This CDR3 comprises 15 residues. This CDR3 reads CASTTGSTMNTEAFF. DNA for the CDR3: TGCGCCAGCACTACCGGGAGCACCATGAACACTGAAGCTTTCTTT.

This clone occurred a few times. V is TRBV7-3 and J is TRBJ2-2; D perhaps matches TRBD2 (5 bases). Germline CDR1 is SGHTA and CDR2 is FQGTGA. The CDR3 sequence is 14 residues long. Trimming stripped 5 bases from V and 2 bases from J, with 9 bases between. The CDR3 nucleotides are TGTGCCAGCAGCCCGGACTCAAACACCGGGGAGCTGTTTTTT. Translated, it gives CASSPDSNTGELFF.

J is TRBJ1-2 and V is TRBV5-4; possible D gene TRBD1, 5 bases. V was shortened by 4 bases and J by 8 bases, with 15 bases between the two germline ends. The CDR3 length is 13 residues. CDR1 SGHNT and CDR2 YYREEE come from the germline V gene (reference sequence). CDR3 in amino acids: CASSADRIGGYTF. The DNA of the CDR3 is TGTGCCAGCAGCGCTGACAGAATAGGGGGCTACACCTTC.

This sequence joins TRBV19 and TRBJ2-2; 8 bases fit TRBD1. The germline gives CDR1 LNHDA, CDR2 SQIVND (reference sequence). The CDR3 contains 14 residues. With V trimmed by 5 bases and J by 6 bases, 5 bases remained unmatched. In DNA form, the CDR3 reads TGTGCCAGTAGTGGACAGGGATCGTCCGGGGAGCTGTTTTTT. Encoded protein: CASSGQGSSGELFF. The full variable domain, its missing parts supplied by reference TRBV19 and TRBJ2-2, is DGGITQSPKYLFRKEGQNVTLSCEQNLNHDAMYWYRQDPGQGLRLIYYSQIVNDFQKGDIAEGYSVSREKKESFPLTVTSAQKNPTAFYLCASSGQGSSGELFFGEGSRLTVL.

The sample holds a few counts of this clone. J is TRBJ1-3 and V is TRBV30; no reliable D call. The germline V gene has CDR1 GTSNPN and CDR2 SVGIG (reference sequence). The CDR3 sequence is 14 residues long. The V gene lost 2 bases and the J gene lost 1 base, with 9 bases spanning the gap. CDR3 loop: CAWSPPGSGNTIYF. The DNA of the CDR3 is TGTGCCTGGAGTCCTCCGGGATCTGGAAACACCATATATTTT.

This clone appeared a few times. The CDR3 DNA sequence: TGTGCCAGCAGCTTACAGGGGGCTATCACTGAAGCTTTCTTT. Encoded protein: CASSLQGAITEAFF. The rearrangement uses TRBV7-6 and TRBJ1-1; TRBD1 matches at 8 bases. The CDR3 runs to 14 residues. Germline CDR1 reads SGHVS; CDR2 reads FNYEAQ. The V segment lost 2 bases and the J segment 4 bases; nucleotides outside the gene matches: 3.

The chain couples TRBV30 to TRBJ2-6; D not certain. Germline CDR1 and CDR2: GTSNPN and SVGIG (reference sequence). This CDR3 region has 14 residues. V was trimmed by 0 bases and J by 2 bases, leaving 5 bases between them. The CDR3 protein is CAWSVLAGANVLTF. As DNA, the CDR3 is TGTGCCTGGAGTGTGCTAGCTGGGGCCAACGTCCTGACTTTC.

The J gene is TRBJ1-2, the V gene TRBV28; no reliable D call. Germline values: CDR1 MDHEN, CDR2 SYDVKM. There are 18 residues in the CDR3. Trimming took off 7 bases at V and 5 bases at J, with 29 bases between the two ends. CDR3 in amino acids: CASKKPLAGGRESYGYTF. The CDR3 DNA is TGTGCCAGCAAAAAGCCACTAGCAGGCGGCCGAGAGTCTTATGGCTACACCTTC.

Comment on this clone: Different DNA sequences within this sample yield the same CDR3. The chain couples TRBV7-9 to TRBJ1-5, with 11 nucleotides matching TRBD1. The CDR3 spans 16 residues. Germline values: CDR1 SEHNR, CDR2 FQNEAQ (reference sequence). The trim removed 5 bases at V and 2 bases at J, leaving 5 bases unmatched. Here the CDR3 DNA reads TGTGCCAGCAGCCCAGGACAGGGGGCGCGCAATCAGCCCCAGCATTTT. Amino acid sequence: CASSPGQGARNQPQHF. The variable domain in full, completed from reference TRBV7-9 and TRBJ1-5, reads DTGVSQNPRHKITKRGQNVTFRCDPISEHNRLYWYRQTLGQGPEFLTYFQNEAQLEKSRLLSDRFSAERPKGSFSTLEIQRTEQGDSAMYLCASSPGQGARNQPQHFGDGTRLSIL.

The rearrangement uses TRBV11-1 and TRBJ2-2, with 9 bases that match TRBD1. V lost 5 bases, J lost 4 bases, and 5 bases stayed unmatched. Germline values: CDR1 SGHAT, CDR2 FQDESV (reference sequence). This CDR3 has 15 amino acids. In nucleotides, the CDR3 is TGTGCCAGCAGCGGGGGACAGGGCCTCACCGGGGAGCTGTTTTTT. This codes for CASSGGQGLTGELFF.

Notes on this clone: The sample carries other DNA sequences with the same CDR3. V is TRBV25-1 and J is TRBJ1-1; D possibly corresponds to TRBD1 (6 bases). This CDR3 is 14 amino acids long. V was clipped by 5 bases and J by 5 bases, with 15 bases between them. CDR1 and CDR2 (germline): MGHDK, SYGVNS. This CDR3 reads CASSPQTGITEAFF. The CDR3 nucleotides are TGTGCCAGCAGTCCCCAAACAGGGATTACTGAAGCTTTCTTT. Supplemented by reference TRBV25-1 and TRBJ1-1, the full variable domain reads EADIYQTPRYLVIGTGKKITLECSQTMGHDKMYWYQQDPGMELHLIHYSYGVNSTEKGDLSSESTVSRIRTEHFPLTLESARPSHTSQYLCASSPQTGITEAFFGQGTRLTVV.

This clone was seen a few times. A read error may account for a junction end that differs from germline. The CDR3 DNA reads TGCGCCAGCAGCCAAGACCCAGGGGGCAGGGGCACTGAAGCTTTCTTT. It specifies CASSQDPGGRGTEAFF. V and J are TRBV5-4 and TRBJ1-1, with 8 bases that match TRBD1. Germline CDR1 is SGHNT and CDR2 is YYREEE (reference sequence). The CDR3 is made up of 16 amino acids.

This clone was observed a few times. V usage is TRBV11-3 and J usage is TRBJ2-5, with D perhaps TRBD2 (6 bases). CDR1 and CDR2 (germline): SGHNT, YENEEA. The CDR3 has 14 amino acids. Trimming shortened V by 5 bases and J by 3 bases, and 13 bases separated the two germline ends. The CDR3 DNA reads as TGTGCCAGCAGCCGCCAGCGGGCAGAAGAGACCCAGTACTTC. As protein: CASSRQRAEETQYF.

The rearrangement links TRBV4-2 to TRBJ2-2; D remains ambiguous. V was trimmed by 5 bases and J by 1 base, leaving 11 bases between them. Germline V gives CDR1 LGHNA, CDR2 YNFKEQ. The CDR3 loop spans 15 amino acids. CDR3 in DNA: TGTGCCAGCAGCTCCACCGACAAGAACACCGGGGAGCTGTTTTTT. Translation: CASSSTDKNTGELFF.

This clone was found a few times. The genes are TRBV5-1 and TRBJ2-2, with a possible D match to TRBD2 (5 bases). V was trimmed by 0 bases and J by 6 bases, leaving 15 bases between them. The length of the CDR3 is 16 residues. Germline V gene lookup returns CDR1 SGHRS and CDR2 YFSETQ. As DNA, the CDR3 is TGCGCCAGCAGCTTGGCCCCGGGGAGTTCCTCCGGGGAGCTGTTTTTT. Its translation: CASSLAPGSSSGELFF.

This clone was seen only a few times. The CDR3 DNA follows: TGTGCCAGCAGCTTAGGGTTCCGAGGGCAAGCTTTCTTT. This gives the protein CASSLGFRGQAFF. J is TRBJ1-1 and V is TRBV7-9; D unclear. This CDR3 is 13 amino acids long. The V end was cut by 1 base, the J end by 9 bases, with 12 bases between. The germline V gene has CDR1 SEHNR and CDR2 FQNEAQ (reference sequence).

This chain uses TRBV2 with TRBJ2-3; a weak D match, TRBD1 (6 bases). The CDR3 consists of 14 residues. Germline CDR1 and CDR2: SNHLY and FYNNEI. Trimming removed 4 bases at V and 9 bases at J, with 17 bases between. CDR3: CASSVGSPQGTQYF. CDR3 DNA sequence: TGTGCCAGCAGTGTAGGATCCCCGCAGGGGACGCAGTATTTT.